Below are 5 T cell receptor beta chains sequenced from a single sample in a study of blood T cell repertoires in COVID-19 (dated by TCRdb to the early 2020s). Library creation used the immunoSEQ multiplex PCR assay. Drawn from immuneACCESS, this table holds only the in-frame rearrangements with V and J called that TCRdb kept. Clones are partly lost; checked studies trace under half to an unresolved V gene and leave the rest unexplained. In all, the sample holds 200,000 to 300,000 clones, and approximately 83% of those were seen once. The ten largest clones add up to 27% of the sample. The sample consisted of peripheral blood. Receptor source: a middle-aged man with acute or convalescent COVID-19.

V usage is TRBV7-2 and J usage is TRBJ2-1; 14 nucleotides align to TRBD2. This CDR3 region has 18 residues. The germline gives CDR1 SGHTA, CDR2 FQGNSA. The J segment lost 1 base and the V segment lost 6 bases, leaving 8 bases of the junction unmatched. The CDR3 DNA reads as TGTGCCAGCAGGAAGACTAGCGGGAGGGTATCTTCCTACAATGAGCAGTTCTTC. Translating it yields CASRKTSGRVSSYNEQFF.

V usage is TRBV11-2 and J usage is TRBJ2-7; a possible D gene is TRBD2 (5 bases). The CDR3 is 14 amino acids. CDR1 is SGHAT and CDR2 is FQNNGV in the germline V gene. The V end lost 5 bases, the J end lost 2 bases, and 13 bases lay between the germline ends. CDR3 nucleotide sequence: TGTGCCAGCAGCGTAGCGTTTTCTACCTACGAGCAGTACTTC. Translation gives CASSVAFSTYEQYF.

The gene calls are TRBV12-3 or TRBV12-4 and TRBJ1-1; 7 bases map to TRBD1. The CDR3 totals 13 residues. Germline trimming cut 6 bases from V and 11 bases from J; bases unmatched to any gene: 12. The CDR3 reads CASSPGQADSAFF. The DNA of the CDR3 is TGTGCCAGCAGCCCCGGACAGGCCGACTCGGCTTTCTTT.

The chain is built from TRBV12-3 or TRBV12-4 and TRBJ2-1; tentative D call: TRBD2 (6 bases). Trimming took off 2 bases at V and 8 bases at J, with 7 bases between the two ends. CDR3 length equals 12 residues. CDR3 residues: CASSLRGDEQFF. The CDR3 DNA reads TGTGCCAGCAGTTTACGCGGGGATGAGCAGTTCTTC.

The chain combines TRBV2 with TRBJ2-7; 7 bases line up with TRBD1. This CDR3 has 12 residues. J was trimmed by 6 bases and V by 6 bases; bases with no gene match: 5. Germline V gene sequence: CDR1 SNHLY, CDR2 FYNNEI. The CDR3 coding sequence is TGTGCCAGCAGCCCGACAGGGTTCGAGCAGTACTTC. It yields the protein CASSPTGFEQYF.